This T cell receptor (beta chain) was profiled in a study of graft-versus-host responses after intestinal transplantation. Looking at the study overall: Recipients were all induced with anti-thymocyte globulin, then given tacrolimus and steroids for two to three years.

Here immunoSEQ multiplex PCR was the method, and the copy in TCRdb shows in-frame clones only, minus some. The sample lists tens of thousands of clones, 85% to 95% seen once, with roughly 2% in the top ten. The CDR3 spans 14 residues. Trimming removed 3 bases from V and 5 bases from J, with 16 bases in between. Looked up from germline, CDR1 is SQVTM and CDR2 is ANQGSEA. Findings and limits, study-wide: Recipient marrow contained GvH clones, some of which appeared first in ileum or blood.

Concerning this clone: Antigen unknown.

This rearrangement joins TRBV29-1 to TRBJ2-5; TRBD2 might be the D (5 bases). The receptor comes from a human donor who received an intestinal transplant. This specimen was unstimulated CD8+ T cells sorted from spleen or lymph node cells, taken before intestinal transplant. The CDR3 region has the DNA TGCAGCGTTGACAATTTGAGGTCGGGGGAGACCCAGTACTTC. Translating it yields CSVDNLRSGETQYF.